The following is a TCR beta chain sequence with its context. Its cognate antigen is unknown. The entry originates in a study of chemoradiotherapy in HPV16-positive cancers. Overall study: Functional T-cell assays on a couple of HPV16-positive patients' cells defined candidate HPV-specific clones and common TCR motifs.

Study conclusions and caveats: Candidate HPV-specific clones and E7-related TCR motifs grew in tumor during treatment. For HPV16-positive patients, expanding HPV-responsive T cells associated with longer recurrence-free survival.

The CDR3 consists of 12 residues. The germline V gene encodes CDR1 SNHLY and CDR2 FYNNEI. Germline trimming cut 6 bases from V and 6 bases from J; bases unmatched to any gene: 1. Sequencing was performed with immunoSEQ multiplex PCR; in TCRdb, only in-frame clones are kept and a portion is missing. The sample consists of roughly 12,000 clones, around 72% of them appearing once. The TCR originated in a human donor with HPV-associated anogenital cancer. V usage is TRBV2 and J usage is TRBJ2-2; TRBD2 aligns across 7 bases. Sampling was conducted from a patient who underwent chemoradiotherapy. The CDR3 bases are TGTGCCAGCAGGACTAGCTCCGGGGAGCTGTTTTTT. Amino acid sequence: CASRTSSGELFF.